This paragraph reports one T cell receptor (beta chain). Its specificity is not known. The data are from a study of CD4 T cells in relation to SARS-CoV-2 and coronaviruses. Assay: immunoSEQ multiplex PCR; the TCRdb copy retains only in-frame clones and omits some. The sample contains about 21,000 clones, roughly four fifths of which appear only once. The CDR3 consists of 13 residues. Germline CDR1 and CDR2: SGHTA and FQGNSA. V was pared by 3 bases and J by 4 bases, with 9 bases between. CD4+ T cells from unexposed donors were obtained before the COVID-19 pandemic (2011-2018). After roughly ten days of culture, CD4+ T cells were isolated.

The sequence derives from a human donor in good health. V and J are TRBV7-2 and TRBJ2-5, with D possibly TRBD1 on 6 matching bases. Source material: CD4+ T cells from PBMCs, cultured in vitro. The CDR3 bases are TGTGCCAGCAGCTTTGCAGGGGCAGAGACCCAGTACTTC. It codes for CASSFAGAETQYF.